A selection of T cell receptor beta chains follows, all from one sample in a study of T cell responses to AZD1222 COVID-19 vaccine. Sequencing used immunoSEQ multiplex PCR; TCRdb keeps in-frame clones, though not all of them. The data show fewer than 200,000 clones, 80% to 90% seen once. The input for sequencing was peripheral blood, taken 28 days after the second AZD1222 dose. The source of these receptors is an adult who received the AZD1222 COVID-19 vaccine. Both conserved end residues are part of each CDR3. The D gene is left open where the match is weak. Some rows mark clone size as missing; the rest say once, few, many or name a class of expanded clone.

D	J	size	V	CDR3	DNA
-	TRBJ1-1	-	TRBV30	CAWAGPSPLNTEAFF	TGTGCCTGGGCGGGACCGTCCCCCCTGAACACTGAAGCTTTCTTT
-	TRBJ2-7	-	TRBV30	CAWSVGPGPAYEQYF	TGTGCCTGGAGTGTAGGCCCCGGACCTGCCTACGAGCAGTACTTC
-	TRBJ2-7	-	TRBV7-3	CASSRDGGSYEQYF	TGTGCCAGCAGTCGGGACGGAGGGAGCTACGAGCAGTACTTC
TRBD1	TRBJ2-7	few	TRBV2	CASKRDRSSYEQYF	TGTGCCAGCAAACGGGACAGAAGCTCCTACGAGCAGTACTTC
TRBD1	TRBJ2-5	-	TRBV6-5	CASSTGTGFETQYF	TGTGCCAGCAGCACCGGGACAGGGTTCGAGACCCAGTACTTC
-	TRBJ1-2	-	TRBV19	CASSIGGENYGYTF	TGTGCCAGTAGTATAGGGGGAGAGAACTATGGCTACACCTTC
-	TRBJ2-7	few	TRBV2	CASSYGAASYEQYF	TGTGCCAGCAGCTACGGGGCAGCATCCTACGAGCAGTACTTC
-	TRBJ2-1	-	TRBV29-1	CSVATVSYNEQFF	TGCAGCGTTGCGACAGTCTCCTACAATGAGCAGTTCTTC
-	TRBJ1-5	-	TRBV6-5	CASSYIQGSEPQHF	TGTGCCAGCAGTTATATCCAGGGTAGCGAGCCCCAGCATTTT
TRBD1	TRBJ1-5	-	TRBV15	CATSRDGQGSQPQHF	TGTGCCACCAGCAGAGATGGACAGGGCAGTCAGCCCCAGCATTTT
-	TRBJ1-2	few	TRBV5-4	CASSLEANYGYTF	TGTGCCAGCAGCTTAGAAGCTAACTATGGCTACACCTTC
-	TRBJ1-1	-	TRBV7-9	CASSHSNRGAGTEAFF	TGTGCCAGCAGCCATAGCAATCGTGGGGCTGGCACTGAAGCTTTCTTT
-	TRBJ1-1	-	TRBV5-1	CASSLGVGRYPEAFF	TGCGCCAGCAGCTTGGGGGTTGGAAGGTACCCTGAAGCTTTCTTT
TRBD2	TRBJ2-7	-	TRBV11-3	CASSPTGGAPYEQYF	TGTGCCAGCAGCCCAACCGGGGGGGCCCCCTACGAGCAGTACTTC
TRBD1	TRBJ1-1	-	TRBV11-2	CASSLPGQLNTEAFF	TGTGCCAGCAGCCTCCCGGGACAGCTCAACACTGAAGCTTTCTTT
-	TRBJ1-1	-	TRBV14	CASSQAGGHQFEAFF	TGTGCCAGCAGCCAAGCCGGCGGACACCAATTTGAAGCTTTCTTT
TRBD2	TRBJ2-3	-	TRBV4-3	CASSQDLPAGGRDTQYF	TGCGCCAGCAGCCAAGATCTTCCAGCGGGGGGGCGGGATACGCAGTATTTT
TRBD2	TRBJ2-3	-	TRBV3-1/TRBV3-2	CASSQDPAGAPDSDTQYF	TGTGCCAGCAGCCAAGATCCAGCGGGGGCCCCAGATTCGGATACGCAGTATTTT
-	TRBJ1-1	-	TRBV6-5	CASRDSANTEAFF	TGTGCCAGCAGGGACAGCGCGAACACTGAAGCTTTCTTT
-	TRBJ1-1	-	TRBV12-3/TRBV12-4	CASVGQMNTEAFF	TGTGCCAGCGTCGGACAGATGAACACTGAAGCTTTCTTT
TRBD1	TRBJ1-1	-	TRBV19	CASSRDRGGTEAFF	TGTGCCAGTAGCCGGGACAGGGGGGGGACTGAAGCTTTCTTT
-	TRBJ1-2	-	TRBV5-1	CASSLGPGSANYGYTF	TGCGCCAGCAGCTTGGGGCCGGGGTCAGCTAACTATGGCTACACCTTC
-	TRBJ1-3	-	TRBV10-3	CAISDLRAQKGNTIYF	TGTGCCATCAGTGACCTTAGGGCCCAGAAGGGAAACACCATATATTTT
-	TRBJ2-6	-	TRBV18	CASLPLLGEANVLTF	TGTGCCAGCTTACCCCTTCTTGGTGAGGCCAACGTCCTGACTTTC
TRBD1	TRBJ1-2	-	TRBV29-1	CSGSGGNGYTF	TGCAGCGGCTCAGGGGGTAATGGCTACACCTTC
TRBD1	TRBJ2-2	-	TRBV7-3	CASSSTGAVGELFF	TGTGCCAGCAGCTCCACAGGGGCGGTCGGGGAGCTGTTTTTT
TRBD2	TRBJ2-5	-	TRBV11-2	CASSFPGLAYQETQYF	TGTGCCAGCAGCTTCCCGGGACTAGCCTATCAAGAGACCCAGTACTTC
TRBD1	TRBJ2-7	-	TRBV4-1	CASTRGAGTASEQYF	TGCGCCAGCACACGGGGCGCCGGGACAGCGTCCGAGCAGTACTTC
-	TRBJ2-3	-	TRBV29-1	CSAPPTAAGEEGTDTQYF	TGCAGCGCCCCCCCTACAGCCGCAGGGGAGGAGGGCACAGATACGCAGTATTTT
-	TRBJ1-6	-	TRBV9	CASSVEVQVGYNSPLHF	TGTGCCAGCAGCGTAGAGGTCCAGGTGGGATATAATTCACCCCTCCACTTT
-	TRBJ1-1	-	TRBV20-1	CSATPDTEAFF	TGCAGTGCTACGCCGGACACTGAAGCTTTCTTT
TRBD2	TRBJ2-2	-	TRBV5-4	CASSLGLAGQTGELFF	TGTGCCAGCAGCTTGGGACTAGCGGGGCAGACCGGGGAGCTGTTTTTT
-	TRBJ2-7	-	TRBV19	CASSIQDRAGYEQYF	TGTGCCAGTAGTATACAGGATAGGGCGGGCTACGAGCAGTACTTC
TRBD1	TRBJ1-4	-	TRBV6-5	CASSWDRGGEKLFF	TGTGCCAGCAGTTGGGACAGGGGGGGGGAAAAACTGTTTTTT
-	TRBJ1-1	-	TRBV29-1	CSVVAGGGTEAFF	TGCAGCGTTGTGGCTGGGGGGGGCACTGAAGCTTTCTTT
TRBD1	TRBJ2-2	-	TRBV9	CASSLHRQGGGELFF	TGTGCCAGCAGCCTCCACAGACAGGGTGGCGGGGAGCTGTTTTTT
TRBD1	TRBJ1-2	once	TRBV14	CASSQATGALFYGYTF	TGTGCCAGCAGCCAAGCTACAGGGGCCCTATTCTATGGCTACACCTTC
-	TRBJ1-5	-	TRBV19	CASTIQGSQPQHF	TGTGCCAGTACAATACAGGGTTCTCAGCCCCAGCATTTT